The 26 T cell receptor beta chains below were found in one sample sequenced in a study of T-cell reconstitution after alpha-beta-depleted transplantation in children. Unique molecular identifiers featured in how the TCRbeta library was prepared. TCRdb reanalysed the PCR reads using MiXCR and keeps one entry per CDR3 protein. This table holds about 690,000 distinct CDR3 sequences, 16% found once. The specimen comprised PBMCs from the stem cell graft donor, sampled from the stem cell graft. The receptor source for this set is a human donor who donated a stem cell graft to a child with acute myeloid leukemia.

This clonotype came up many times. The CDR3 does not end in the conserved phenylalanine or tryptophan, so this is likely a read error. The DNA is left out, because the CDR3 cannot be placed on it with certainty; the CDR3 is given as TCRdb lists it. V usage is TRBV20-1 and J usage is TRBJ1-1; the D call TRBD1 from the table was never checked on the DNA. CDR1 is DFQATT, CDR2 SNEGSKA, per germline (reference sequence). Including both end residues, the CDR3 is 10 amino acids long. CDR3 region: CSARFGGLRS.

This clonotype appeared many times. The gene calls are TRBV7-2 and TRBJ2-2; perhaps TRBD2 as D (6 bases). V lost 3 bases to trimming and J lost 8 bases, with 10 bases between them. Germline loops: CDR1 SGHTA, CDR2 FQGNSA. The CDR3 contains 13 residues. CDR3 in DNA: TGTGCCAGCAGCTTCTCAGGGAGGGGGGAGCTGTTTTTT. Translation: CASSFSGRGELFF.

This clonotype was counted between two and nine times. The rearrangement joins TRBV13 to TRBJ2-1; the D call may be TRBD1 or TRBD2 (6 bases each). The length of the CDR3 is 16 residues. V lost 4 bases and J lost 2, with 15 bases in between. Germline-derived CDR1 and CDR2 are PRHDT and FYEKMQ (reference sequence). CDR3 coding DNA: TGTGCCAGCAGCTCAAAGGGGGACTCTCCCTACAATGAGCAGTTCTTC. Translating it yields CASSSKGDSPYNEQFF.

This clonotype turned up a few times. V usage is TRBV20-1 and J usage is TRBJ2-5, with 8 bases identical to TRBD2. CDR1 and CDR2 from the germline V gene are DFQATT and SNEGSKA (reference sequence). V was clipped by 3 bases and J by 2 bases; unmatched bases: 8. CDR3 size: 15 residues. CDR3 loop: CSARSSGGTQETQYF. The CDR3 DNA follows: TGCAGTGCTAGGTCCAGCGGGGGCACTCAAGAGACCCAGTACTTC.

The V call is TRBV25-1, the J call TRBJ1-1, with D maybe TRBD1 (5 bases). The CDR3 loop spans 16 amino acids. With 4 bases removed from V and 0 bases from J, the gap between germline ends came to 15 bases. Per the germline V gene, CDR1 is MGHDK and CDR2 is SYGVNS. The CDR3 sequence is CASSVSGRRMNTEAFF. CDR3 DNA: TGTGCCAGCAGTGTCTCAGGGAGGCGGATGAACACTGAAGCTTTCTTT.

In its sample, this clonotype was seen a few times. Here the CDR3 reads CSARDPGQPNEKLFF. CDR3 nucleotide sequence: TGCAGTGCTAGAGATCCCGGACAGCCGAATGAAAAACTGTTTTTT. The chain has TRBV20-1 and TRBJ1-4, with D perhaps matching TRBD1 (6 bases). The CDR3 is 15 amino acids. The V gene lost 0 bases and the J gene lost 5 bases, with 13 bases spanning the gap. Germline V CDR1 and CDR2: DFQATT, SNEGSKA (reference sequence).

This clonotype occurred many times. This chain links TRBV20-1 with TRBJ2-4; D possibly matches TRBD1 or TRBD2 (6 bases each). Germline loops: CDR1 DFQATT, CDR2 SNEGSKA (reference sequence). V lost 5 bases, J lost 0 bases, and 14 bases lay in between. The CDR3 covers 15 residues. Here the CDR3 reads CSAPGGRLAKNIQYF. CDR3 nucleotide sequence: TGCAGTGCTCCCGGGGGCAGACTAGCCAAAAACATTCAGTACTTC.

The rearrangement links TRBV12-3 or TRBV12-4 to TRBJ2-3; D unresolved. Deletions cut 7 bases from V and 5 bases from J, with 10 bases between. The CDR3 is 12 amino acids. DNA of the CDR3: TGTGCCAGCACCCAGTCGATAGATACGCAGTATTTT. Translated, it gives CASTQSIDTQYF.

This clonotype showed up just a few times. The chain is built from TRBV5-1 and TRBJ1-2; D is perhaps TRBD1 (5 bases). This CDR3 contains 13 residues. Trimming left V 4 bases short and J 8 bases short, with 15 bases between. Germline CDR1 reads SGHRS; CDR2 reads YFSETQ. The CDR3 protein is CASSLLGGGGYTF. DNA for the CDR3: TGCGCCAGCAGCCTCTTGGGGGGAGGCGGCTACACCTTC.

This chain's CDR3 is CATSRDRQGVNEKLFF. The CDR3 DNA is TGTGCCACCAGCAGAGACCGACAGGGGGTAAATGAAAAACTGTTTTTT. The chain joins TRBV15 to TRBJ1-4; 9 nucleotides agree with TRBD1. The V and J ends lost 0 bases and 5 bases, in that order; junction bases with no gene match: 4. The CDR3 is 16 amino acids. Germline lookup yields CDR1 LNHNV and CDR2 YYDKDF (reference sequence). Together with reference TRBV15 and TRBJ1-4, the CDR3 gives the full variable domain: DAMVIQNPRYQVTQFGKPVTLSCSQTLNHNVMYWYQQKSSQAPKLLFHYYDKDFNNEADTPDNFQSRRPNTSFCFLDIRSPGLGDTAMYLCATSRDRQGVNEKLFFGSGTQLSVL.

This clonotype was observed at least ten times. CDR3 protein: CSARPTASREQYV. The CDR3 coding sequence is TGCAGTGCTAGGCCAACGGCCAGCCGAGAGCAGTACGTC. V usage is TRBV20-1 and J usage is TRBJ2-7; no clear D. The CDR3 is made up of 13 amino acids. Deletions cut 3 bases from V and 7 bases from J, with 16 bases between. Per germline, CDR1 DFQATT and CDR2 SNEGSKA (reference sequence).

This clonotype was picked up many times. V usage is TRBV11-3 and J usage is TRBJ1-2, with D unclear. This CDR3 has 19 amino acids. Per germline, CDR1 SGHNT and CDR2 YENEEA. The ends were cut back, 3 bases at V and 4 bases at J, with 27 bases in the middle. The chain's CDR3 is CASSLPSDRLAVRLYGYTF. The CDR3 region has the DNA TGTGCCAGCAGCTTGCCATCGGACCGTTTGGCAGTCCGACTCTATGGCTACACCTTC.

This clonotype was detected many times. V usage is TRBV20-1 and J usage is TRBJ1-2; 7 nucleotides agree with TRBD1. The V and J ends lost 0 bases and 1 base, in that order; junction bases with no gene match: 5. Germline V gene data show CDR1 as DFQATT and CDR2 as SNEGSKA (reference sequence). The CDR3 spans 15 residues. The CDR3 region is CSARDPRGHNYGYTF. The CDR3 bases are TGCAGTGCTAGAGATCCTAGGGGGCATAACTATGGCTACACCTTC.

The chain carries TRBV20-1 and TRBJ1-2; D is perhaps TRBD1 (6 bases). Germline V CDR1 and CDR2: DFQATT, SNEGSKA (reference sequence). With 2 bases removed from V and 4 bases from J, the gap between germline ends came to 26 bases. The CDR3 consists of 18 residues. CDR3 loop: CSARRKDFIPGTTYGYTF. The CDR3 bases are TGCAGTGCTAGAAGGAAGGATTTTATCCCCGGGACAACCTATGGCTACACCTTC.

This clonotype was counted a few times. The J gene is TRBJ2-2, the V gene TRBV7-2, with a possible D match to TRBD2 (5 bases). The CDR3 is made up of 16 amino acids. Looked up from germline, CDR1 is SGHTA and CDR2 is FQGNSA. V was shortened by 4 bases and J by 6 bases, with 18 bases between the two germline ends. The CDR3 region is CASSSSSGAYAGELFF. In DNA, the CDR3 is TGTGCCAGCAGCTCATCCAGCGGAGCCTATGCCGGGGAGCTGTTTTTT.

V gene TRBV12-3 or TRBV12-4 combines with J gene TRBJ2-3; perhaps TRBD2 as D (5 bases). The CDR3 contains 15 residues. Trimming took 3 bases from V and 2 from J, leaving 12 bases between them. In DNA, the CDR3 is TGTGCCAGCAGTTTTGACGGACTTTTCACAGATACGCAGTATTTT. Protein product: CASSFDGLFTDTQYF.

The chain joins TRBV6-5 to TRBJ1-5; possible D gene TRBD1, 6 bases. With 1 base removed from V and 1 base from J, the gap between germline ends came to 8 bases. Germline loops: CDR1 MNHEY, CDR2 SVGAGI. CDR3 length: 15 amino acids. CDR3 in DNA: TGTGCCAGCAGTTACTGGGACACAAGCAATCAGCCCCAGCATTTT. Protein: CASSYWDTSNQPQHF.

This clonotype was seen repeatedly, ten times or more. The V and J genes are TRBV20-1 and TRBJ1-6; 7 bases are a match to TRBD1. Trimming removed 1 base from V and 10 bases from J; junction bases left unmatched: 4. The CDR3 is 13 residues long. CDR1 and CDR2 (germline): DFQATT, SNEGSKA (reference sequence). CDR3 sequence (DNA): TGCAGTGCTAGAGCACAGGGGATGTCACCCCTCCACTTT. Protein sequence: CSARAQGMSPLHF.

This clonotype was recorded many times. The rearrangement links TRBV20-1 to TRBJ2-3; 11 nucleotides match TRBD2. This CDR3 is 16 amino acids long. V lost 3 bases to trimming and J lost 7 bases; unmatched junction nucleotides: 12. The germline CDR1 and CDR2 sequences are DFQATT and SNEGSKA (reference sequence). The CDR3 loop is CSASDYSGGAENTQYF. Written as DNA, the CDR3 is TGCAGTGCTAGCGACTATAGCGGGGGGGCCGAAAATACGCAGTATTTT.

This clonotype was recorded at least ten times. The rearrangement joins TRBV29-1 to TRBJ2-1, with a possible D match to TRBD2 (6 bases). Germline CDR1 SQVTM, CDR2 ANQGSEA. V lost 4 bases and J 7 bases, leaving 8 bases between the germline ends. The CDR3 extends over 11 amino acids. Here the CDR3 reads CSVVGGNEQFF. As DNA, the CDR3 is TGCAGCGTTGTCGGGGGAAATGAGCAGTTCTTC.

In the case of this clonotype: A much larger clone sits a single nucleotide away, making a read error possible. Written as DNA, the CDR3 is TGCAGTGCTAAAGCGCGGGGGAAGAATGAGCAGTTCTTC. It is translated as CSAKARGKNEQFF. The gene calls are TRBV20-1 and TRBJ2-1, with TRBD2 matching over 7 bases. This CDR3 has 13 residues. Germline loops: CDR1 DFQATT, CDR2 SNEGSKA (reference sequence). The V gene end was trimmed by 4 bases and the J gene end by 7 bases; junction bases not matched to a gene: 7.

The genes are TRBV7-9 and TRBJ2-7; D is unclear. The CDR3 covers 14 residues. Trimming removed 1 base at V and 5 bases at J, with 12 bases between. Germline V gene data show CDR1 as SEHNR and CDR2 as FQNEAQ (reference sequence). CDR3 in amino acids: CASSLVAETDEQYV. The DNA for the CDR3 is TGTGCCAGCAGCTTAGTCGCAGAAACTGACGAGCAGTACGTC.

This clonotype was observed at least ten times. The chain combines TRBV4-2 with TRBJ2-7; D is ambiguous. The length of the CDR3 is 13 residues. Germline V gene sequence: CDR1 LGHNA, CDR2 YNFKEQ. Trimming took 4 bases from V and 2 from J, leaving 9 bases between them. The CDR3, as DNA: TGTGCCAGCAGCCCAACAGACACCTACGAGCAGTACTTC. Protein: CASSPTDTYEQYF.

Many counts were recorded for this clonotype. The CDR3 protein is CSTPGGQYNSPLHF. DNA of the CDR3: TGCAGTACTCCCGGGGGGCAATATAATTCACCCCTCCACTTT. The genes are TRBV20-1 and TRBJ1-6; a possible D gene is TRBD1 (6 bases). V gave up 8 bases and J gave up 4 bases, with 15 bases separating them. Germline CDR1 DFQATT, CDR2 SNEGSKA (reference sequence). The length of the CDR3 is 14 residues.

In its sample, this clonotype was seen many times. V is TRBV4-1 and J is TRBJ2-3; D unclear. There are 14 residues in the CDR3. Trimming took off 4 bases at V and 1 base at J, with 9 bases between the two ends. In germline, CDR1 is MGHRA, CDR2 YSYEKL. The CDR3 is CASSLLDGTDTQYF. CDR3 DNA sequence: TGCGCCAGCAGCCTCTTGGACGGCACAGATACGCAGTATTTT.

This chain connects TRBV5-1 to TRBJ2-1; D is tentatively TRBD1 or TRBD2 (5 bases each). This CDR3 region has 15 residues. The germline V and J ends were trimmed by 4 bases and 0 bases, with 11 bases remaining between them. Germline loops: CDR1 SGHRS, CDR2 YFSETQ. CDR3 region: CASSTRDVSYNEQFF. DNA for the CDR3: TGCGCCAGCAGCACCCGGGACGTCTCCTACAATGAGCAGTTCTTC.